This TCR beta chain was retrieved from a study of blood T cell repertoires in COVID-19. Turning to the study itself: Samples representing acute and convalescent COVID-19 were sourced from the United States, Italy and Spain.

Original handling: Reference gene primers were amplified, and this amplification served to estimate nucleated cell counts. This table comes from immunoSEQ multiplex PCR, and its TCRdb copy is limited to in-frame clones, with some not included. For V, J and clone size, that table is used; D and trimming come from the DNA. In the table there are under 85,000 clones, 83% of which are singletons. Between the trimmed V and J ends, which lost 4 bases and 0 bases, there was a span of 14 bases. Germline CDR1 and CDR2: MGHRA and YSYEKL. The CDR3 sequence is 16 residues long. The sample comprised peripheral blood. This clonotype was obtained from a man aged 50-59 years with active COVID-19. This sequence joins TRBV4-1 and TRBJ2-3; D perhaps matches TRBD2 (6 bases). This CDR3 reads CASSPYSGPSTDTQYF. The CDR3 region has the DNA TGCGCCAGCAGCCCCTATAGCGGACCTAGCACAGATACGCAGTATTTT.